This TCR beta chain was captured in a study of cytomegalovirus exposure and HLA in healthy donors. The PCR was carried out with 60 Vbeta primers and 13 Jbeta primers. Generated by immunoSEQ multiplex PCR, the TCRdb table keeps only in-frame clones and is missing some. The sample has over 90,000 clones, roughly 80% seen once. Germline CDR1 reads LNHNV; CDR2 reads YYDKDF (reference sequence). The ends lost 0 bases at V and 2 bases at J; junction bases unmatched: 14. The CDR3 has 19 residues. V usage is TRBV15 and J usage is TRBJ2-5; 8 bases align to TRBD2. This receptor was identified in a man aged 50 to 60 in good health and CMV-seropositive. Sequenced: PBMCs. CDR3 nucleotides: TGTGCCACCAGCAGAGACAGGATTATCAGCGGGAGTAGGCAAGAGACCCAGTACTTC. Residues: CATSRDRIISGSRQETQYF.